The next 24 T cell receptor beta chains were all read from a single sample in a study of shared clonotypes between healthy human individuals (dated by TCRdb to 2020 to 2022). CD8 naive samples were CD45RO-negative cells positively selected for CCR7, giving a CD45RA+CCR7+ population that excluded TemRA cells. The method behind the library was the immunoSEQ multiplex PCR assay. Drawn from immuneACCESS, this table holds only the in-frame rearrangements with V and J called that TCRdb kept. Clones are partly lost; checked studies trace under half to an unresolved V gene and leave the rest unexplained. The sample table lists around 620,000 clones, 85% to 95% of them with a count of one. The ten largest clones take up about 0.11% of the sample. Source material: naive CD8+ T cells sorted from blood. The cell subset or site label corresponds to: CD45RA+CCR7+. These receptors came from a woman in her 30s in good health.

CDR3 in amino acids: CASSRGQPTDTQYF. CDR3 sequence (DNA): TGTGCCAGCAGTCGGGGACAGCCCACAGATACGCAGTATTTT. The chain joins TRBV28 to TRBJ2-3; 7 bases are shared with TRBD1. V lost 5 bases and J lost 2; bases outside the gene matches: 4. The germline CDR1 and CDR2 sequences are MDHEN and SYDVKM. The CDR3 covers 14 residues.

V and J are TRBV27 and TRBJ2-3; D may match TRBD1 or TRBD2 (5 bases each). The CDR3 contains 15 residues. Germline V lookup: CDR1 MNHEY, CDR2 SMNVEV (reference sequence). V was pared by 5 bases and J by 1 base, with 13 bases between. In DNA, the CDR3 is TGTGCCAGCAGTCCCAGGGTGAGGGGCACAGATACGCAGTATTTT. Protein sequence: CASSPRVRGTDTQYF.

About this clone: Other DNA sequences in the sample encode the same CDR3. The chain joins TRBV7-9 to TRBJ1-1; no reliable D call. This CDR3 spans 12 amino acids. CDR1 and CDR2 (germline): SEHNR, FQNEAQ (reference sequence). V lost 2 bases, J lost 0 bases, and 1 base lay in between. Written as DNA, the CDR3 is TGTGCCAGCAGCTTATTGAACACTGAAGCTTTCTTT. Its protein product is CASSLLNTEAFF.

In this sample, this clone turned up once. The V and J genes are TRBV5-4 and TRBJ2-5; D is uncertain. CDR1 and CDR2 from the germline V gene are SGHNT and YYREEE (reference sequence). The CDR3 spans 17 residues. V shed 0 bases and J shed 1 base, with 16 bases lying between them. CDR3 DNA: TGTGCCAGCAGCTTGGTAGGTTCTGGAGCAGTCCAAGAGACCCAGTACTTC. It codes for CASSLVGSGAVQETQYF.

With regard to this clone: This same CDR3 is encoded by further DNA sequences in the sample. This CDR3 is CASSLATGSSYEQYF. The CDR3 nucleotides read TGTGCCAGCAGCTTAGCGACAGGGAGCTCCTACGAGCAGTACTTC. This rearrangement joins TRBV11-2 to TRBJ2-7; 7 bases align to TRBD1. Trimming removed 1 base from V and 0 bases from J; junction bases left unmatched: 3. The germline gives CDR1 SGHAT, CDR2 FQNNGV. The CDR3 extends over 15 amino acids.

The V and J genes are TRBV19 and TRBJ1-2; no clear D. The CDR3 totals 13 residues. Trimming took off 10 bases at V and 7 bases at J, with 19 bases between the two ends. Germline-derived CDR1 and CDR2 are LNHDA and SQIVND (reference sequence). The CDR3 DNA reads TGTGCCACATCCAGCGCCGCGTCGGGTGGCTACACCTTC. Translation gives CATSSAASGGYTF.

This chain links TRBV27 with TRBJ2-1, with 8 bases lining up with TRBD2. Germline-derived CDR1 and CDR2 are MNHEY and SMNVEV (reference sequence). This CDR3 is built from 14 residues. V was pared by 2 bases and J by 7 bases, with 4 bases of the junction left unmatched. The CDR3 region is CASSLGTRSNEQFF. CDR3 in DNA: TGTGCCAGCAGTTTAGGGACTAGGTCGAATGAGCAGTTCTTC.

The genes are TRBV2 and TRBJ2-7; TRBD2 aligns across 14 bases. Germline V gives CDR1 SNHLY, CDR2 FYNNEI. This CDR3 has 14 residues. Germline trimming cut 7 bases from V and 4 bases from J; bases unmatched to any gene: 3. The DNA for the CDR3 is TGTGCCAGCATGGGACTAGCGGGAGCATACGAGCAGTACTTC. Protein sequence: CASMGLAGAYEQYF.

V usage is TRBV6-1 and J usage is TRBJ2-7; 7 bases agree with TRBD1. J was trimmed by 4 bases and V by 8 bases; bases with no gene match: 14. The CDR3 is 15 amino acids. The germline CDR1 and CDR2 sequences are MNHNS and SASEGT. The CDR3 protein is CASSAISTGLYEQYF. The DNA for the CDR3 is TGTGCCAGCTCCGCGATCTCGACAGGGTTATACGAGCAGTACTTC.

V usage is TRBV7-8 and J usage is TRBJ1-2; 7 bases match TRBD1. Germline CDR1 is SGHVS and CDR2 is FQNEAQ. CDR3 length: 19 residues. Germline trimming cut 5 bases from V and 2 bases from J; bases unmatched to any gene: 20. The CDR3 bases are TGTGCCAGCAGCATAGAGGGGACAGATAGGAACCCGGGGAACTATGGCTACACCTTC. Translation gives CASSIEGTDRNPGNYGYTF.

The chain couples TRBV5-8 to TRBJ2-2; 8 bases match TRBD2. This CDR3 region has 16 residues. The junction had 9 bases not matched to a gene; V was cut back by 1 base and J by 7 bases. The germline gives CDR1 SGHTS, CDR2 YDEGEE. The CDR3 nucleotides are TGTGCCAGCAGCTTGCCAAGGGCTAGCGGGTTCGGGGAGCTGTTTTTT. Translated, it gives CASSLPRASGFGELFF.

The chain employs TRBV7-6 and TRBJ2-1; D gene unclear. Germline V gives CDR1 SGHVS, CDR2 FNYEAQ. Trimming stripped 5 bases from V and 7 bases from J, with 9 bases between. The CDR3 contains 12 residues. CDR3 in amino acids: CASSPPDNEQFF. CDR3 coding DNA: TGTGCCAGCAGCCCTCCAGATAATGAGCAGTTCTTC.

The CDR3 region is CSARGEAGSYEQYF. In DNA form, the CDR3 reads TGCAGCGCCCGAGGAGAGGCCGGGTCCTACGAGCAGTACTTC. The chain combines TRBV29-1 with TRBJ2-5, with no clear D. The J call is in doubt because the DNA end fits TRBJ2-7 better. From germline, CDR1 is SQVTM and CDR2 ANQGSEA. This CDR3 is built from 14 residues.

This chain links TRBV6-1 with TRBJ1-5; D remains ambiguous. Between the trimmed V and J ends, which lost 4 bases and 0 bases, there was a span of 22 bases. Per germline, CDR1 MNHNS and CDR2 SASEGT. The CDR3 extends over 19 amino acids. Here the CDR3 DNA reads TGTGCCAGCAGTGTTAAGGGAACTCGGTACGGGTATAGCAATCAGCCCCAGCATTTT. It encodes CASSVKGTRYGYSNQPQHF.

The chain combines TRBV15 with TRBJ2-5, with 14 nucleotides matching TRBD2. Germline V gene lookup returns CDR1 LNHNV and CDR2 YYDKDF (reference sequence). With V trimmed by 3 bases and J by 3 bases, 6 bases remained unmatched. The CDR3 extends over 17 amino acids. CDR3 sequence (DNA): TGTGCCACCAGCAGGGAACCGGGACTAGCGGGAGAAGAGACCCAGTACTTC. Protein product: CATSREPGLAGEETQYF. The full variable domain, completed using reference TRBV15 and TRBJ2-5, is DAMVIQNPRYQVTQFGKPVTLSCSQTLNHNVMYWYQQKSSQAPKLLFHYYDKDFNNEADTPDNFQSRRPNTSFCFLDIRSPGLGDTAMYLCATSREPGLAGEETQYFGPGTRLLVL.

In this sample, this clone turned up once. V is TRBV5-1 and J is TRBJ1-2; TRBD1 matches 11 bases. Germline V gene lookup returns CDR1 SGHRS and CDR2 YFSETQ. J lost 4 bases, V lost 4 bases, and 9 bases had no gene match. The CDR3 loop spans 16 amino acids. CDR3 region: CASSMQGTGGGYGYTF. The CDR3 coding sequence is TGCGCCAGCAGCATGCAGGGGACAGGGGGAGGCTATGGCTACACCTTC. Supplemented by reference TRBV5-1 and TRBJ1-2, the full variable domain reads KAGVTQTPRYLIKTRGQQVTLSCSPISGHRSVSWYQQTPGQGLQFLFEYFSETQRNKGNFPGRFSGRQFSNSRSEMNVSTLELGDSALYLCASSMQGTGGGYGYTFGSGTRLTVV.

V and J are TRBV19 and TRBJ2-7; TRBD2 agrees at 9 bases. J lost 2 bases, V lost 7 bases, and 6 bases had no gene match. This CDR3 has 14 amino acids. Looked up from germline, CDR1 is LNHDA and CDR2 is SQIVND (reference sequence). CDR3 sequence reads: CASTWREGPYEQYF. In nucleotides, the CDR3 is TGTGCCAGTACCTGGCGGGAGGGCCCCTACGAGCAGTACTTC.

The rearrangement links TRBV5-1 to TRBJ2-3; tentatively, D is TRBD1 (5 bases). V lost 0 bases and J lost 3, with 14 bases in between. This CDR3 comprises 16 residues. Germline V gene sequence: CDR1 SGHRS, CDR2 YFSETQ. For the CDR3, the DNA is TGCGCCAGCAGCTTGGACCAGGGTAGTAGGACAGATACGCAGTATTTT. Translation: CASSLDQGSRTDTQYF.

This clone occurred once. The V gene is TRBV13, the J gene TRBJ1-1; possibly TRBD1 for D (5 bases). V was clipped by 6 bases and J by 0 bases, with 14 bases between them. Looked up from germline, CDR1 is PRHDT and CDR2 is FYEKMQ (reference sequence). CDR3 length: 15 amino acids. CDR3 sequence: CASSPGRSVNTEAFF. CDR3 nucleotide sequence: TGTGCCAGCAGTCCAGGGCGGTCGGTGAACACTGAAGCTTTCTTT.

For this clone: One junction end does not reproduce the germline sequence, and a read error may be involved. The V gene is TRBV20-1, the J gene TRBJ2-1; 8 bases map to TRBD2. This CDR3 comprises 10 residues. In germline, CDR1 is DFQATT, CDR2 SNEGSKA (reference sequence). The DNA of the CDR3 is TGCAGTGCAGTAGCGGGATGGGATCTCTTC. Amino acid sequence: CSAVAGWDLF.

The rearrangement uses TRBV7-9 and TRBJ2-7; D unresolved. CDR1 is SEHNR and CDR2 is FQNEAQ in the germline V gene (reference sequence). CDR3 length: 12 amino acids. Trimming cost V 5 bases and J 4 bases, with 9 bases left between them. The CDR3 is CASSPYGYEQYF. DNA for the CDR3: TGTGCCAGCAGCCCCTATGGGTACGAGCAGTACTTC.

This rearrangement joins TRBV5-1 to TRBJ2-7, with D possibly TRBD1 on 6 matching bases. CDR3 length equals 14 residues. Trimming pared 5 bases from V and 2 bases from J, leaving 14 bases between. Germline CDR1 is SGHRS and CDR2 is YFSETQ. CDR3 nucleotides: TGCGCCAGCAGGAACGACAGGTACCCCTACGAGCAGTACTTC. Its protein product is CASRNDRYPYEQYF.

As regards this clone: The identical CDR3 is also encoded by other nucleotide sequences in the sample. This sequence joins TRBV19 and TRBJ1-1, with D unresolved. Germline CDR1 and CDR2: LNHDA and SQIVND (reference sequence). This CDR3 contains 13 residues. Between the trimmed V and J ends, which lost 3 bases and 0 bases, there was a span of 5 bases. The CDR3 region has the DNA TGTGCCAGTAGTATCAGTATGAACACTGAAGCTTTCTTT. Encoded protein: CASSISMNTEAFF.

The V call is TRBV9, the J call TRBJ2-5; 8 bases match TRBD2. Germline V gene sequence: CDR1 SGDLS, CDR2 YYNGEE. The length of the CDR3 is 15 residues. V was clipped by 2 bases and J by 4 bases; unmatched bases: 7. The chain's CDR3 is CASSVSGRRAETQYF. The CDR3 DNA reads as TGTGCCAGCAGCGTGAGCGGGAGAAGGGCAGAGACCCAGTACTTC.